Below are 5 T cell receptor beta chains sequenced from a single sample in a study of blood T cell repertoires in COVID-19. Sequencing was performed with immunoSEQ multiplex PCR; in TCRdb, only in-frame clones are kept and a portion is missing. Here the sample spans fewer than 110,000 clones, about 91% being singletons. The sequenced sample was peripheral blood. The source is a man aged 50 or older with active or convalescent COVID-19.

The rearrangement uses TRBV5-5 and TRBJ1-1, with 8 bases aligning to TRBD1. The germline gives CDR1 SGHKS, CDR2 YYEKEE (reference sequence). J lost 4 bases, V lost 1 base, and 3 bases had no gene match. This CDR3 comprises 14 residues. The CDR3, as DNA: TGTGCCAGCAGCTTGTTGGACAGGGCCACTGAAGCTTTCTTT. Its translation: CASSLLDRATEAFF. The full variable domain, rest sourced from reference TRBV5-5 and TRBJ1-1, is DAGVTQSPTHLIKTRGQQVTLRCSPISGHKSVSWYQQVLGQGPQFIFQYYEKEERGRGNFPDRFSARQFPNYSSELNVNALLLGDSALYLCASSLLDRATEAFFGQGTRLTVV.

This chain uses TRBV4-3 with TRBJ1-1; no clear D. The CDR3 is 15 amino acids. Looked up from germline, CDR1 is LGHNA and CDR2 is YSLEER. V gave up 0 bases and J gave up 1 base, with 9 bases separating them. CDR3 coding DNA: TGCGCCAGCAGCCAAGATTTGTCGGGGAACACTGAAGCTTTCTTT. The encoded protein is CASSQDLSGNTEAFF.

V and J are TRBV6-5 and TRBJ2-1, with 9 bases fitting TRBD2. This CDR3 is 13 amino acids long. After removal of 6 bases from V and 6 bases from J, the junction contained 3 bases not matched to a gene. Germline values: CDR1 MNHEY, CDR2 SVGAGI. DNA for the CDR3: TGTGCCAGCAGACCTAGCGGGATCAATGAGCAGTTCTTC. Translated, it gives CASRPSGINEQFF.

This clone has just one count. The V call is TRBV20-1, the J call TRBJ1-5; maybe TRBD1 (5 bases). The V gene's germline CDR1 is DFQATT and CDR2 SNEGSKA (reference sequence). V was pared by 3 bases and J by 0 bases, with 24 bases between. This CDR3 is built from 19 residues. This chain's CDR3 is CSASPNPAGDLLSNQPQHF. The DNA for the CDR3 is TGCAGTGCTAGTCCCAACCCCGCGGGGGACCTCCTTAGCAATCAGCCCCAGCATTTT.

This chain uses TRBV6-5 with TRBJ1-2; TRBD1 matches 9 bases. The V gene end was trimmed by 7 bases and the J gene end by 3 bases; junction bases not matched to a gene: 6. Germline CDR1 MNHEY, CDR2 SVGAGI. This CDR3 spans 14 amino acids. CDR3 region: CASTRDRDYYGYTF. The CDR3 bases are TGTGCCAGCACTAGGGACAGGGATTACTATGGCTACACCTTC.